Reported below is one T cell receptor (beta chain). One junction end does not reproduce the germline sequence, and a read error may be involved. These data come from a study of blood T cell repertoires in COVID-19. On the study more broadly: Sites in the United States, Italy and Spain provided acute and convalescent COVID-19 samples. The cDNA or gDNA used as material had been derived from T cells, B-cell-depleted T cells, or PBMCs.

Original processing methods: Counts of nucleated cells, estimated from reference gene primer amplification, were obtained. Clones were sequenced by immunoSEQ multiplex PCR, and TCRdb holds only the in-frame ones, with some missing. V and J calls and clone size are as listed in that table; D and trimming were resolved from the DNA. The data contain 55,000 to 75,000 clones, 73% of them singletons. The sequence came from a man aged 60 to 75 with acute or convalescent COVID-19. Sequenced material: peripheral blood.

Here the CDR3 reads CASSLATGSQESQYF. CDR3 bases: TGCGCCAGCAGCTTGGCGACAGGTAGCCAAGAGTCCCAGTACTTC. J is TRBJ2-5 and V is TRBV5-1; TRBD1 is a possible D gene (6 bases). This CDR3 is built from 15 residues. Germline V CDR1 and CDR2: SGHRS, YFSETQ. Full variable domain (missing parts from reference TRBV5-1 and TRBJ2-5): KAGVTQTPRYLIKTRGQQVTLSCSPISGHRSVSWYQQTPGQGLQFLFEYFSETQRNKGNFPGRFSGRQFSNSRSEMNVSTLELGDSALYLCASSLATGSQESQYFGPGTRLLVL.